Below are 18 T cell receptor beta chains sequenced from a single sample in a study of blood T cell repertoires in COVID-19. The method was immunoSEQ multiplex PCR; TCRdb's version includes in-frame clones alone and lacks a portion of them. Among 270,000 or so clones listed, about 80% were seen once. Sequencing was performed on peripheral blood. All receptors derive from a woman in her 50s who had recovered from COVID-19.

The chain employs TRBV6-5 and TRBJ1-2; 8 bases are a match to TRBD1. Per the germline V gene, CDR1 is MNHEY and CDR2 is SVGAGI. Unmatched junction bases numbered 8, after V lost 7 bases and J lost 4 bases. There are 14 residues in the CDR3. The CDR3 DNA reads TGTGCCAGCACCCAGACAGGGGAGGGCTATGGCTACACCTTC. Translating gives CASTQTGEGYGYTF.

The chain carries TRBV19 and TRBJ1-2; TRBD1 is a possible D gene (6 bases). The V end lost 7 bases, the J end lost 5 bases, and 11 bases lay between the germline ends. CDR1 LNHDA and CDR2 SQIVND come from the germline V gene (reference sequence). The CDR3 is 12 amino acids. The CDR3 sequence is CASTKQGYGYTF. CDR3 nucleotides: TGTGCCAGTACCAAACAGGGTTATGGCTACACCTTC.

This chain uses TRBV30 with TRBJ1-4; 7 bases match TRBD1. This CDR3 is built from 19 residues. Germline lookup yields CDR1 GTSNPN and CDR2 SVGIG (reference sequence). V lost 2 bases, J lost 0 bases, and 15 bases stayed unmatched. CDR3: CAWSPQRGHNYATNEKLFF. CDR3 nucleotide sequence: TGTGCCTGGAGTCCCCAAAGGGGGCACAACTACGCAACTAATGAAAAACTGTTTTTT.

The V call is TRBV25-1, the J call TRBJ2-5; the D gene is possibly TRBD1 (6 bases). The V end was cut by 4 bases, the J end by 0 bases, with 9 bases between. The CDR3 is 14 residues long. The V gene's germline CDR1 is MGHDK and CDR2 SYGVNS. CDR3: CASSGDRNQETQYF. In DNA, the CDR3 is TGTGCCAGCAGTGGCGACAGGAACCAAGAGACCCAGTACTTC.

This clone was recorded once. CDR3 nucleotides: TGTGCCAGCAGCCTAATTCAGGCCGGGGAGCTGTTTTTT. This gives the protein CASSLIQAGELFF. The J gene is TRBJ2-2, the V gene TRBV5-5; D gene uncertain. The ends were cut back, 4 bases at V and 6 bases at J, with 10 bases in the middle. Germline lookup yields CDR1 SGHKS and CDR2 YYEKEE (reference sequence). The CDR3 has 13 amino acids.

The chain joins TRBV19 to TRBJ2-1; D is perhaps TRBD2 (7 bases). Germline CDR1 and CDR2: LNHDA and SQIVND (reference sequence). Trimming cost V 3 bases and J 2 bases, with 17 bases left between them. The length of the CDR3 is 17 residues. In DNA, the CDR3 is TGTGCCAGTAGTATTGAGGGGGGGTCTGTCGCCTACAATGAGCAGTTCTTC. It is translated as CASSIEGGSVAYNEQFF.

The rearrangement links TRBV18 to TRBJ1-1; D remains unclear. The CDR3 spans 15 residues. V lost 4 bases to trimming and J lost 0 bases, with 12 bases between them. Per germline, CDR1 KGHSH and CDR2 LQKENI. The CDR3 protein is CASSQEVVLNTEAFF. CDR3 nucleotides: TGTGCCAGCTCACAAGAGGTGGTGTTGAACACTGAAGCTTTCTTT.

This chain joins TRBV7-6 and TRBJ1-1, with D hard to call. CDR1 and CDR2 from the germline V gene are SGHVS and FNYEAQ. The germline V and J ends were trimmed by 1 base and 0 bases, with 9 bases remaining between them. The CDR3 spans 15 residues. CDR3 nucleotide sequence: TGTGCCAGCAGCTTAGGGGCAGAACTGAACACTGAAGCTTTCTTT. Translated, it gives CASSLGAELNTEAFF.

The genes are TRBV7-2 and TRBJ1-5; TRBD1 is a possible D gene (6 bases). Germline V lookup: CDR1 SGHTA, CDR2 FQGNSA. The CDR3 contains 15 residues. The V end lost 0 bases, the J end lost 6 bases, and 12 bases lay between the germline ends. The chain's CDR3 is CASSLAGQGPQPQHF. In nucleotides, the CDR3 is TGTGCCAGCAGCTTAGCGGGGCAGGGGCCTCAGCCCCAGCATTTT.

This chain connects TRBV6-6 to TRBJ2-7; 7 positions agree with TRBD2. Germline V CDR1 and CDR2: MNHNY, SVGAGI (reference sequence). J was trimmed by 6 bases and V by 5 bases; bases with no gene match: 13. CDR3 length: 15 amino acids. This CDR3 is CASSPREQGGAEQYF. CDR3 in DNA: TGTGCCAGCAGTCCTCGGGAGCAGGGAGGGGCCGAGCAGTACTTC.

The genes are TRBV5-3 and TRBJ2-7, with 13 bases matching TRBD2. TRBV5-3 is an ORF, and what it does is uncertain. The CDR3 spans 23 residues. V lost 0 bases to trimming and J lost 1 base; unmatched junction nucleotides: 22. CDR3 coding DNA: TGTGCCAGAAGCTTGGGTGAGGCGGGACAGGAGAGGACTAGCGGGAGTCGGTCCTACGAGCAGTACTTC. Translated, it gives CARSLGEAGQERTSGSRSYEQYF.

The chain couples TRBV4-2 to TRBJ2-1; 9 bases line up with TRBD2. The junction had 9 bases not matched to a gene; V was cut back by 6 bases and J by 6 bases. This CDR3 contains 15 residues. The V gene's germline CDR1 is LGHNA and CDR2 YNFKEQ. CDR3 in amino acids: CASSEGTSFFNEQFF. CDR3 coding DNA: TGTGCCAGCAGTGAAGGGACTAGCTTCTTCAATGAGCAGTTCTTC.

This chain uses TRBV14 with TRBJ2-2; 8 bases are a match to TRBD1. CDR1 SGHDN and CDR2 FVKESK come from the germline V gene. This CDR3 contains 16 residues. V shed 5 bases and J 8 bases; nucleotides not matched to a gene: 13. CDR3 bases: TGTGCCAGCAGCGACGACAGGGGAAGCGTCGTAGGGGAGCTGTTTTTT. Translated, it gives CASSDDRGSVVGELFF.

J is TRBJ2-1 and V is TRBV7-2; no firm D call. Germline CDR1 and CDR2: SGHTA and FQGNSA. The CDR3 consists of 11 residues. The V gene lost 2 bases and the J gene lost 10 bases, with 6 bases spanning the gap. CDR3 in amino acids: CASSLYTEQFF. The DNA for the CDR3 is TGTGCCAGCAGCTTATACACCGAGCAGTTCTTC.

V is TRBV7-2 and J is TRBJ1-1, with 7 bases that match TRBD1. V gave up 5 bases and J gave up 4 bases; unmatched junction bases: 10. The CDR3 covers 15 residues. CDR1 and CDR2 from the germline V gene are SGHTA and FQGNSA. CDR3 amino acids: CASSKQTGTSTEAFF. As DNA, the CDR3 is TGTGCCAGCAGCAAGCAGACAGGGACCAGCACTGAAGCTTTCTTT.

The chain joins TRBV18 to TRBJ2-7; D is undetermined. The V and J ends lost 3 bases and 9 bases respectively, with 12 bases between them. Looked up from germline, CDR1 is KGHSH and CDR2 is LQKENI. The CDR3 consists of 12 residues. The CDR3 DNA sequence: TGTGCCAGCTCACCTAACCCCCGAGGGCAGTACTTC. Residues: CASSPNPRGQYF.

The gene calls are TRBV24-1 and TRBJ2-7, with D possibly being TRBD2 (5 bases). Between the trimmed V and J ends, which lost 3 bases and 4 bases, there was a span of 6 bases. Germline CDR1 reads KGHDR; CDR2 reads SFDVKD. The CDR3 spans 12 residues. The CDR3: CATSDRGYEQYF. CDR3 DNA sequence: TGTGCCACCAGTGATCGAGGGTACGAGCAGTACTTC.

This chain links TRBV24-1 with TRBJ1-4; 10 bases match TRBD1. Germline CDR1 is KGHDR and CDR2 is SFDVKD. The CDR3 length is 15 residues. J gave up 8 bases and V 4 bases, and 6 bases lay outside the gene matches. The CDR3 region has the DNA TGTGCCACCAGTGACTCGGGACAGGGGATCGAAAAACTGTTTTTT. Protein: CATSDSGQGIEKLFF.